A selection of T cell receptor beta chains follows, all from one sample in a study of blood T cell repertoires in COVID-19. The data were produced by immunoSEQ multiplex PCR, yet TCRdb's version contains in-frame clones alone and is incomplete. The repertoire includes fewer than 300,000 clones, over 70% of them detected once, and around 5.4% sits in the top ten. The sample consisted of peripheral blood. The source is an elderly man with acute or convalescent COVID-19. The CDR3 runs from the conserved cysteine through the conserved F or W. The D gene is left open where the match is weak. A clone size is listed for some rows: how often the clone was seen (once, few, many), or a class if it is expanded.

V gene,D gene,clone size,J gene,CDR3 protein,CDR3 DNA
TRBV2,TRBD2,many,TRBJ2-3,CASSEQRDTDTQYF,TGTGCCAGCTCCGAGCAGCGGGATACAGATACGCAGTATTTT
TRBV29-1,-,-,TRBJ1-2,CSVEEGRREVHGYTF,TGCAGCGTTGAAGAAGGTCGCAGGGAGGTGCATGGCTACACCTTC
TRBV24-1,TRBD2,-,TRBJ2-5,CATSERQGKSGGAGETQYF,TGTGCCACCAGTGAGAGACAGGGGAAGAGCGGGGGGGCCGGAGAGACCCAGTACTTC
TRBV19,-,-,TRBJ1-6,CASSIRRDNSPLHF,TGTGCCAGTAGTATTCGGAGAGATAATTCACCCCTCCACTTT
TRBV10-3,-,-,TRBJ1-1,CAIKEQVTNTEAFF,TGTGCCATCAAGGAACAGGTAACGAACACTGAAGCTTTCTTT
TRBV5-1,-,-,TRBJ1-5,CASSLDPLDGQPQHF,TGCGCCAGCAGCTTGGATCCGCTAGATGGGCAGCCCCAGCATTTT
TRBV10-3,-,-,TRBJ1-5,CAISDSGIGNQPQHF,TGTGCCATCAGTGATTCAGGGATCGGCAATCAGCCCCAGCATTTT
TRBV5-1,-,few,TRBJ1-4,CASSLWGGSNEKLFF,TGCGCCAGCAGCTTGTGGGGGGGAAGTAATGAAAAACTGTTTTTT
TRBV7-8,-,-,TRBJ1-2,CASSPQVGGTNYGYTF,TGTGCCAGCAGCCCTCAGGTCGGAGGTACTAACTATGGCTACACCTTC
TRBV3-1/TRBV3-2,-,-,TRBJ1-1,CASSQDLMGAFF,TGTGCCAGCAGCCAAGATCTCATGGGCGCTTTCTTT
TRBV4-1,TRBD2,-,TRBJ2-1,CASSQDLASGRDEQFF,TGCGCCAGCAGCCAAGATTTAGCTAGCGGGAGGGATGAGCAGTTCTTC
TRBV11-2,-,-,TRBJ2-1,CASSGNDRSYNEQFF,TGTGCCAGCAGCGGCAACGATCGCTCCTACAATGAGCAGTTCTTC
TRBV6-5,-,-,TRBJ2-4,CASKTLPVGDQYF,TGTGCCAGCAAGACCCTACCGGTTGGAGATCAGTACTTC
TRBV6-5,TRBD1,-,TRBJ1-2,CASAVQGTAYGYTF,TGTGCCAGCGCTGTTCAGGGGACAGCATATGGCTACACCTTC
TRBV5-1,-,-,TRBJ1-2,CASSLAAGDGYTF,TGCGCCAGCAGCTTGGCGGCAGGGGATGGCTACACCTTC
TRBV12-3/TRBV12-4,-,-,TRBJ1-1,CASSRNTEAFF,TGTGCCAGCAGCCGTAACACTGAAGCTTTCTTT
TRBV20-1,-,-,TRBJ2-1,CSASRLSSYNEQFF,TGCAGTGCTAGTCGACTAAGCTCCTACAATGAGCAGTTCTTC
TRBV30,-,-,TRBJ2-1,CAWSVRGNEQFF,TGTGCCTGGAGTGTAAGGGGCAATGAGCAGTTCTTC
TRBV5-1,-,-,TRBJ2-7,CASRPEWVLGEQYF,TGCGCCAGCAGACCGGAGTGGGTATTAGGCGAGCAGTACTTC
TRBV3-1/TRBV3-2,TRBD2,-,TRBJ2-1,CASTPPIAGGHLNEQFF,TGTGCCAGCACGCCCCCCATCGCGGGAGGCCATTTGAATGAGCAGTTCTTC
TRBV7-8,TRBD2,-,TRBJ2-7,CASSFGSSGSFSYEQYF,TGTGCCAGCAGCTTTGGGTCTAGCGGGAGTTTTTCCTACGAGCAGTACTTC
TRBV12-5,TRBD2,many,TRBJ2-1,CASGPNSGGGWYEQFF,TGTGCTAGTGGCCCGAACTCCGGCGGGGGGTGGTATGAGCAGTTCTTC
TRBV5-8,-,-,TRBJ2-1,CASSLEAGTDEQFF,TGTGCCAGCAGCTTGGAAGCGGGCACGGATGAGCAGTTCTTC
TRBV5-1,-,-,TRBJ2-3,CASSAPGDTQYF,TGCGCCAGCAGCGCCCCGGGTGATACGCAGTATTTT
TRBV11-2,TRBD2,-,TRBJ2-5,CASSLVLNPAGGEETQYF,TGTGCCAGCAGCTTAGTGCTTAATCCAGCGGGAGGCGAAGAGACCCAGTACTTC
TRBV30,-,-,TRBJ2-1,CAWSVSGGSVVNEQFF,TGTGCCTGGAGTGTCTCGGGGGGCAGTGTAGTGAATGAGCAGTTCTTC
TRBV30,TRBD1,few,TRBJ2-5,CAWRTGEMETQYF,TGTGCCTGGAGGACAGGGGAAATGGAGACCCAGTACTTC
TRBV6-6,-,-,TRBJ1-6,CASSYSGSSPLHF,TGTGCCAGCAGTTACTCGGGGAGTTCACCCCTCCACTTT
TRBV25-1,TRBD1,-,TRBJ1-2,CASSGTGANYGYTF,TGTGCCAGCAGTGGGACAGGGGCGAACTATGGCTACACCTTC
TRBV19,TRBD1,-,TRBJ2-5,CASTPGQGLQETQYF,TGTGCCAGTACCCCGGGACAGGGCCTACAAGAGACCCAGTACTTC
TRBV10-3,TRBD2,-,TRBJ2-7,CAISGLAGGISDEQYF,TGTGCCATCAGCGGACTAGCGGGAGGTATTTCTGACGAGCAGTACTTC
TRBV11-3,TRBD2,-,TRBJ2-7,CASSLDPASGAHEQYF,TGTGCCAGCAGCTTAGATCCGGCTAGCGGGGCCCACGAGCAGTACTTC
TRBV6-5,TRBD1,-,TRBJ2-7,CASSYRTGGYEQYF,TGTGCCAGCAGTTACCGGACAGGGGGCTACGAGCAGTACTTC
TRBV9,-,once,TRBJ2-5,CASSPPGVPETQYF,TGTGCCAGCAGCCCCCCAGGGGTCCCAGAGACCCAGTACTTC
TRBV7-6,TRBD1,-,TRBJ1-6,CASSLESPTGGNNSPLHF,TGTGCCAGCAGCTTAGAATCTCCCACAGGGGGCAATAATTCACCCCTCCACTTT
TRBV5-8,TRBD2,-,TRBJ2-1,CASRTSGRTSYNEQFF,TGTGCCAGCAGGACTAGCGGGAGGACCTCCTACAATGAGCAGTTCTTC
TRBV29-1,-,-,TRBJ1-2,CSVVQGTNYGYTF,TGCAGCGTGGTTCAGGGGACTAACTATGGCTACACCTTC
TRBV5-1,-,-,TRBJ1-1,CASSPSPGNTEAFF,TGCGCCAGCAGCCCGAGCCCGGGGAACACTGAAGCTTTCTTT
TRBV10-1,-,-,TRBJ2-1,CASSESRTSYNEQFF,TGCGCCAGCAGTGAGTCGCGTACTAGTTACAATGAGCAGTTCTTC
TRBV2,-,few,TRBJ2-3,CASSDLYRASTDTQYF,TGTGCCAGCAGTGATTTATACAGGGCGAGCACAGATACGCAGTATTTT
TRBV10-3,-,-,TRBJ2-7,CAISESISYSEQYF,TGTGCCATCAGTGAGTCGATTTCCTACTCCGAGCAGTACTTC